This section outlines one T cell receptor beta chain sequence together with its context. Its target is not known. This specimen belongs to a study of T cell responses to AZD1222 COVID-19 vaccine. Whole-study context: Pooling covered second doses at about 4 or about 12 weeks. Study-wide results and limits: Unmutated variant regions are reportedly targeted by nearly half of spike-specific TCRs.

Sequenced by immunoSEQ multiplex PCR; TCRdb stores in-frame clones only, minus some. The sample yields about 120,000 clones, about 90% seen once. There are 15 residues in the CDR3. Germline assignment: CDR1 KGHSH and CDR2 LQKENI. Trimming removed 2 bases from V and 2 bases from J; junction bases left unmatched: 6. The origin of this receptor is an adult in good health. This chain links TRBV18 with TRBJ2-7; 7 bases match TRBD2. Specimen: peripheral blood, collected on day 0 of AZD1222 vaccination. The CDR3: CASSPALAKAYEQYF. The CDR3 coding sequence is TGTGCCAGCTCACCAGCACTAGCGAAAGCCTACGAGCAGTACTTC.